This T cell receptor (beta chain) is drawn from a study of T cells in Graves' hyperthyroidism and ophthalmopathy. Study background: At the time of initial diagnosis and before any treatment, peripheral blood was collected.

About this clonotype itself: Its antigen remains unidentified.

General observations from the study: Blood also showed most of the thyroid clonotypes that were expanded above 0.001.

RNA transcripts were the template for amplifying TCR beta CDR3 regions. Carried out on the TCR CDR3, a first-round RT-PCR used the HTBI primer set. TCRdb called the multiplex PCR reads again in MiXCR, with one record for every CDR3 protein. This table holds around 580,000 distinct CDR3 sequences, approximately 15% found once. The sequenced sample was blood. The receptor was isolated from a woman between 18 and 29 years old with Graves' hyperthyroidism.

For the CDR3, the DNA is TGTGCCAGTAGTCTCCGACACCCGGGTAGAGCTTTCTTT. Residues: CASSLRHPGRAFF. The chain recombines TRBV19 with TRBJ1-1, with D hard to call. V lost 5 bases and J lost 10, with 17 bases in between. The CDR3 consists of 13 residues. Germline loops: CDR1 LNHDA, CDR2 SQIVND (reference sequence).